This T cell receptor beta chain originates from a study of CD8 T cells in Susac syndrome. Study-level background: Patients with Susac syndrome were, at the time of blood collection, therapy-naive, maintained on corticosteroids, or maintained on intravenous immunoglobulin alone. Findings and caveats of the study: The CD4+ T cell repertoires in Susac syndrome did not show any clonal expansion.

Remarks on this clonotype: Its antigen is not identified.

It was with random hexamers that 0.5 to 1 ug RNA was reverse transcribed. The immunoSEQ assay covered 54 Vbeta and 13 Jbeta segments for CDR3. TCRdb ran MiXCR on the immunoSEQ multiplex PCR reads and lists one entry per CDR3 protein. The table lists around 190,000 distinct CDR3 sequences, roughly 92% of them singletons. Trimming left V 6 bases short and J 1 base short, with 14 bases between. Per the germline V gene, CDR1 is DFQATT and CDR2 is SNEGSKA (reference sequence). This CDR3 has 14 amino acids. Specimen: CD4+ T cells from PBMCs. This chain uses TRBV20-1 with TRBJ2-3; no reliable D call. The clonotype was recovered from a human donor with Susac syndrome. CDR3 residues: CSAKDMLGTDTQYF. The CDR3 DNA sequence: TGCAGTGCCAAAGATATGCTTGGCACAGATACGCAGTATTTT.